Listed here are 29 T cell receptor beta chains from one sample, sequenced in a study of T-cell memory formation after mild COVID-19. TCRdb reprocessed the 5' RACE reads with MiXCR, giving one entry per CDR3 protein. Among approximately 88,000 distinct CDR3 sequences listed, around a quarter were seen once. The sample comprised PBMCs or a T cell subset sorted from them (not recorded which). All receptors derive from a man aged 18 to 30 who had mild COVID-19 (a few samples of this study predate the infection). Cell type and time point are not known.

This chain joins TRBV5-5 and TRBJ2-1; weak D call: TRBD2 (6 bases). There are 14 residues in the CDR3. The V end lost 4 bases, the J end lost 6 bases, and 14 bases lay between the germline ends. Germline-derived CDR1 and CDR2 are SGHKS and YYEKEE (reference sequence). The CDR3 DNA is TGTGCCAGCAGCGACGCGTGGGGGGTCAATGAGCAGTTCTTC. It encodes CASSDAWGVNEQFF.

The chain combines TRBV11-2 with TRBJ2-3, with D possibly being TRBD1 (6 bases). In germline, CDR1 is SGHAT, CDR2 FQNNGV. The CDR3 extends over 12 amino acids. V was trimmed by 5 bases and J by 6 bases, leaving 9 bases between them. The CDR3: CASSATGDTQYF. CDR3 coding DNA: TGTGCCAGCAGCGCAACAGGGGATACGCAGTATTTT.

This clonotype has a handful of counts. The chain joins TRBV5-6 to TRBJ2-7, with D maybe TRBD1 (5 bases). Germline V lookup: CDR1 SGHDT, CDR2 YYEEEE. Trimming removed 0 bases from V and 0 bases from J, with 13 bases in between. CDR3 size: 16 residues. The CDR3 bases are TGTGCCAGCAGCTTGGCCAAGGGGTGGAGCTCCTACGAGCAGTACGTC. Translated: CASSLAKGWSSYEQYV.

This clonotype has only a few counts. The J gene is TRBJ1-5, the V gene TRBV7-3; D not resolved. With 2 bases removed from V and 4 bases from J, the gap between germline ends came to 9 bases. This CDR3 has 14 residues. Germline CDR1 and CDR2: SGHTA and FQGTGA. CDR3 sequence reads: CASSLLGRNQPQHF. CDR3 bases: TGTGCCAGCAGCTTATTAGGGCGGAATCAGCCCCAGCATTTT.

In its sample, this clonotype was seen a few times. This sequence joins TRBV4-1 and TRBJ1-4, with 8 bases fitting TRBD1. V shed 4 bases and J 6 bases; nucleotides not matched to a gene: 19. This CDR3 comprises 19 residues. Germline CDR1 is MGHRA and CDR2 is YSYEKL. The CDR3 nucleotides read TGCGCCAGCAGCCCAAGGCTCCCGGGCAGATCGGGACAGGATGAAAAACTGTTTTTT. This gives the protein CASSPRLPGRSGQDEKLFF.

The chain has TRBV6-2 or TRBV6-3 and TRBJ2-7, with TRBD1 matching 7 bases. CDR1 and CDR2 (germline): MNHEY, SVGEGT. There are 15 residues in the CDR3. Losses at the gene ends were 5 bases for V and 1 base for J; bases not matched to a gene: 8. CDR3 coding DNA: TGTGCCAGCAGTGAGTTCCGGACAGGATCCTACGAGCAGTACTTC. Its protein product is CASSEFRTGSYEQYF.

This clonotype was recorded at least ten times. The chain carries TRBV5-1 and TRBJ2-3, with 11 bases lining up with TRBD2. The CDR3 is 20 amino acids. Germline loops: CDR1 SGHRS, CDR2 YFSETQ. V lost 3 bases and J lost 4; bases outside the gene matches: 19. The CDR3 region has the DNA TGCGCCAGCAGCTCCCCGGGAACTAGCGGGGGCCGTTCTTCAGCAGATACGCAGTATTTT. Translating it yields CASSSPGTSGGRSSADTQYF.

The CDR3 loop reads CASSLSRRAEAFF. In DNA form, the CDR3 reads TGTGCCAGCAGTTTATCCAGGAGGGCTGAAGCTTTCTTT. This chain connects TRBV27 to TRBJ1-1; D call uncertain. The germline CDR1 and CDR2 sequences are MNHEY and SMNVEV (reference sequence). The CDR3 sequence is 13 residues long. The germline V and J ends were trimmed by 0 bases and 6 bases, with 8 bases remaining between them.

This clonotype was counted between two and nine times. This chain connects TRBV19 to TRBJ2-1, with 8 positions matching TRBD2. The CDR3 runs to 17 residues. The V gene end was trimmed by 2 bases and the J gene end by 5 bases; junction bases not matched to a gene: 11. From germline, CDR1 is LNHDA and CDR2 SQIVND (reference sequence). The CDR3 region is CASSISQGLAGNNEQFF. CDR3 nucleotides: TGTGCCAGTAGTATAAGTCAGGGGCTAGCGGGCAACAATGAGCAGTTCTTC.

The chain employs TRBV6-5 and TRBJ2-2; D perhaps matches TRBD2 (6 bases). Germline V lookup: CDR1 MNHEY, CDR2 SVGAGI. The CDR3 sequence is 13 residues long. Between the trimmed V and J ends, which lost 7 bases and 6 bases, there was a span of 12 bases. In nucleotides, the CDR3 is TGTGCCAGCACCTACGGGAGTCCCGGGGAGCTGTTTTTT. Encoded protein: CASTYGSPGELFF.

The chain combines TRBV2 with TRBJ2-1; D unresolved. The CDR3 spans 11 residues. Per the germline V gene, CDR1 is SNHLY and CDR2 is FYNNEI. The germline V and J ends were trimmed by 10 bases and 6 bases, with 10 bases remaining between them. In DNA form, the CDR3 reads TGTGCCATCCGTATTGGCAATGAGCAGTTCTTC. It specifies CAIRIGNEQFF.

This clonotype showed up just a few times. The chain is built from TRBV19 and TRBJ2-7; a weak D match, TRBD1 (7 bases). The V end was cut by 3 bases, the J end by 5 bases, with 17 bases between. The CDR3 runs to 15 residues. Germline loops: CDR1 LNHDA, CDR2 SQIVND (reference sequence). CDR3 coding DNA: TGTGCCAGTAGTATTGGAGGGGGCGTAGGTCACGAGCAGTACTTC. This sequence encodes CASSIGGGVGHEQYF.

The chain carries TRBV30 and TRBJ1-2; 8 nucleotides line up with TRBD1. Germline loops: CDR1 GTSNPN, CDR2 SVGIG (reference sequence). V gave up 5 bases and J gave up 5 bases; unmatched junction bases: 1. The CDR3 extends over 11 amino acids. CDR3 residues: CAWDRGYGYTF. The CDR3 nucleotides read TGTGCCTGGGACAGGGGTTATGGCTACACCTTC.

This clonotype was counted only a few times. The rearrangement uses TRBV5-1 and TRBJ1-1; D might be TRBD1 (6 bases). The germline CDR1 and CDR2 sequences are SGHRS and YFSETQ. Deletions cut 4 bases from V and 4 bases from J, with 14 bases between. The CDR3 sequence is 14 residues long. The CDR3 sequence is CASSVRGGSTEAFF. The CDR3 DNA follows: TGCGCCAGCAGCGTCAGGGGAGGGAGCACTGAAGCTTTCTTT.

The V call is TRBV4-1, the J call TRBJ1-2, with unresolved D. Germline loops: CDR1 MGHRA, CDR2 YSYEKL. The CDR3 is 14 residues long. V shed 1 base and J shed 1 base, with 7 bases lying between them. For the CDR3, the DNA is TGCGCCAGCAGCCAAGTCGGGATTAACTATGGCTACACCTTC. Translated: CASSQVGINYGYTF.

The chain couples TRBV15 to TRBJ2-5; D is tentatively TRBD1 or TRBD2 (6 bases each). V lost 8 bases, J lost 7 bases, and 14 bases lay in between. The CDR3 extends over 12 amino acids. In germline, CDR1 is LNHNV, CDR2 YYDKDF (reference sequence). Written as DNA, the CDR3 is TGTGCCACCGGTCTCGGAGGGGGGACCCAGTACTTC. It codes for CATGLGGGTQYF. Drawing the rest from reference TRBV15 and TRBJ2-5, the complete variable domain is DAMVIQNPRYQVTQFGKPVTLSCSQTLNHNVMYWYQQKSSQAPKLLFHYYDKDFNNEADTPDNFQSRRPNTSFCFLDIRSPGLGDTAMYLCATGLGGGTQYFGPGTRLLVL.

This clonotype has a single count. V gene TRBV2 combines with J gene TRBJ1-1; D remains ambiguous. The CDR3 sequence is 12 residues long. The germline gives CDR1 SNHLY, CDR2 FYNNEI. V was clipped by 1 base and J by 5 bases, with 5 bases between them. CDR3 protein: CASSEVPTEAFF. CDR3 DNA sequence: TGTGCCAGCAGTGAAGTTCCGACTGAAGCTTTCTTT. Full variable domain (missing parts from reference TRBV2 and TRBJ1-1): EPEVTQTPSHQVTQMGQEVILRCVPISNHLYFYWYRQILGQKVEFLVSFYNNEISEKSEIFDDQFSVERPDGSNFTLKIRSTKLEDSAMYFCASSEVPTEAFFGQGTRLTVV.

The rearrangement links TRBV4-1 to TRBJ2-7; D gene ambiguous. In germline, CDR1 is MGHRA, CDR2 YSYEKL. Trimming pared 0 bases from V and 2 bases from J, leaving 11 bases between. The length of the CDR3 is 15 residues. CDR3 amino acids: CASSQEDLGAYEQYV. The CDR3 DNA follows: TGCGCCAGCAGCCAAGAGGACCTTGGGGCCTACGAGCAGTACGTC.

The V and J genes are TRBV7-6 and TRBJ1-2; D gene ambiguous. V was clipped by 0 bases and J by 0 bases, with 8 bases between them. Germline V lookup: CDR1 SGHVS, CDR2 FNYEAQ. The CDR3 is made up of 15 amino acids. This CDR3 is CASSLAEGANYGYTF. The DNA of the CDR3 is TGTGCCAGCAGCTTAGCAGAAGGAGCTAACTATGGCTACACCTTC.

The gene calls are TRBV12-5 and TRBJ2-3; D is unclear. Germline V gives CDR1 LGHNT, CDR2 FRNRAP. V lost 5 bases and J lost 5, with 14 bases in between. The CDR3 extends over 14 amino acids. CDR3 bases: TGTGCTAGTGGTCCCCTCCTAACTATAGATACGCAGTATTTT. This translates into CASGPLLTIDTQYF.

This clonotype has only a few counts. This chain uses TRBV7-2 with TRBJ2-2; no definite D call. Germline values: CDR1 SGHTA, CDR2 FQGNSA. The CDR3 totals 15 residues. Trimming shortened V by 1 base and J by 1 base, and 7 bases separated the two germline ends. CDR3 loop: CASSLVALNTGELFF. CDR3 bases: TGTGCCAGCAGCTTAGTGGCCCTGAACACCGGGGAGCTGTTTTTT. Full variable domain (remainder filled in from reference TRBV7-2 and TRBJ2-2): GAGVSQSPSNKVTEKGKDVELRCDPISGHTALYWYRQSLGQGLEFLIYFQGNSAPDKSGLPSDRFSAERTGGSVSTLTIQRTQQEDSAVYLCASSLVALNTGELFFGEGSRLTVL.

The chain couples TRBV7-2 to TRBJ2-5, with D perhaps being TRBD1 or TRBD2 (5 bases each). V was clipped by 8 bases and J by 7 bases, with 11 bases between them. The germline CDR1 and CDR2 sequences are SGHTA and FQGNSA. The CDR3 runs to 11 residues. The CDR3 here is CASFQRGTQYF. DNA for the CDR3: TGTGCCAGCTTTCAGAGGGGGACCCAGTACTTC.

This clonotype has only a few counts. The chain combines TRBV15 with TRBJ2-4; D call uncertain. The germline V and J ends were trimmed by 8 bases and 9 bases, with 17 bases remaining between them. CDR1 is LNHNV and CDR2 is YYDKDF in the germline V gene (reference sequence). This CDR3 is built from 13 residues. The CDR3 loop is CATCDPPSGIQYF. CDR3 bases: TGTGCCACCTGCGACCCTCCCTCCGGCATTCAGTACTTC.

This clonotype was counted a few times. J is TRBJ2-1 and V is TRBV12-5, with a possible D match to TRBD1 (6 bases). The CDR3 has 12 residues. Germline V gene lookup returns CDR1 LGHNT and CDR2 FRNRAP. V lost 6 bases to trimming and J lost 7 bases, with 10 bases between them. CDR3 nucleotide sequence: TGTGCTAGTGGCTACACAGGGAATGAGCAGTTCTTC. This encodes CASGYTGNEQFF.

The V gene is TRBV7-2, the J gene TRBJ2-4; D possibly uses TRBD1 or TRBD2 (5 bases each). Germline V CDR1 and CDR2: SGHTA, FQGNSA. Deletions cut 5 bases from V and 11 bases from J, with 19 bases between. This CDR3 has 14 residues. CDR3 DNA: TGTGCCAGCAGCCCAGCAGGTGGGGGTTGGGTTCAGTACTTC. Its translation is CASSPAGGGWVQYF.

The CDR3 protein is CASSLDPGQTYEQYF. In DNA form, the CDR3 reads TGTGCCAGCAGCTTAGACCCGGGACAGACTTACGAGCAGTACTTC. The J gene is TRBJ2-7, the V gene TRBV11-2; 7 bases are a match to TRBD1. Germline trimming cut 0 bases from V and 4 bases from J; bases unmatched to any gene: 6. Germline CDR1 SGHAT, CDR2 FQNNGV. This CDR3 is built from 15 residues. Supplemented by reference TRBV11-2 and TRBJ2-7, the full variable domain reads EAGVAQSPRYKIIEKRQSVAFWCNPISGHATLYWYQQILGQGPKLLIQFQNNGVVDDSQLPKDRFSAERLKGVDSTLKIQPAKLEDSAVYLCASSLDPGQTYEQYFGPGTRLTVT.

The rearrangement joins TRBV10-3 to TRBJ2-2; D is unclear. Germline V lookup: CDR1 ENHRY, CDR2 SYGVKD. This CDR3 region has 14 residues. V lost 3 bases to trimming and J lost 5 bases, with 10 bases between them. The DNA for the CDR3 is TGTGCCATCAGTGACAGGAAGCAGACCGGGGAGCTGTTTTTT. Translated: CAISDRKQTGELFF.

The genes are TRBV9 and TRBJ1-5, with a tentative D call TRBD1 (5 bases). This CDR3 is 15 amino acids long. Trimming left V 4 bases short and J 8 bases short, with 19 bases between. Germline-derived CDR1 and CDR2 are SGDLS and YYNGEE. CDR3 sequence reads: CASSPGDGFSKPQHF. The DNA for the CDR3 is TGTGCCAGCAGCCCCGGGGACGGGTTCAGCAAGCCCCAGCATTTT. The whole variable domain, filled in from reference TRBV9 and TRBJ1-5, reads DSGVTQTPKHLITATGQRVTLRCSPRSGDLSVYWYQQSLDQGLQFLIQYYNGEERAKGNILERFSAQQFPDLHSELNLSSLELGDSALYFCASSPGDGFSKPQHFGDGTRLSIL.

This clonotype was counted between two and nine times. The V gene is TRBV5-1, the J gene TRBJ2-7, with 8 bases identical to TRBD1. The CDR3 runs to 14 residues. Per the germline V gene, CDR1 is SGHRS and CDR2 is YFSETQ. After removal of 4 bases from V and 2 bases from J, the junction contained 5 bases not matched to a gene. The CDR3 protein is CASSPRGQAYEQYF. The CDR3 DNA follows: TGCGCCAGCAGCCCCCGGGGACAGGCCTACGAGCAGTACTTC.